The T cell receptor (beta chain) under discussion was sequenced for a study of CD8+CD57+ T cells in acquired aplastic anemia (dated 2018 in TCRdb). Describing the broader study: A mean of about 3 ug of DNA, ranging from roughly 0.19 to 27.4 ug, was extracted from sorted CD4+ and CD8+ cells. An average of approximately 10 million reads for CD4+ cells and under 13 million reads for CD8+ cells was obtained from healthy donor samples. Study-wide findings and limitations: Roughly 30 CD8+ CDR3 sequences were shared between patients and controls but appeared highly expressed in patients and within their immunodominant clones. Patients and healthy controls showed no significant difference in CD8+ Simpson's diversity (P=0.060).

Profiling of TCR beta VDJ combinations and CDR3 sequences used genomic DNA as the template. An Illumina HiSeq 2000 was the platform used for TCR repertoire sequencing. In the source study's methods: TRBV/TRBJ rearrangement plots, CDR3 size and DJ length profiles, and Simpson's diversity index were used to evaluate the repertoires. Whichever DNA sequence was most abundant in the deep sequencing data was defined as the immunodominant clone. CDR3 amino acid sequences were screened for sharing across subjects and were compared with published repertoires and the VDJdb database. TCRdb reprocessed the public reads (quality trimming at Q25 with fastp, clone calling with MiXCR) and kept in-frame beta chains. Every distinct CDR3 protein forms one entry, paired with its most common genes and DNA. Here the V and J calls rest on TCRdb's processing, not on the authors' analysis. The table for this sample lists around 68,000 distinct CDR3 sequences; roughly half of them were counted only once. 6.5% to 9.5% of the sample is in the top ten clones.

In regard to this clonotype: The antigen it binds to is not known. The sample holds no much larger clone one base away, and base qualities are not on file.

In the study, sorted CD4+ and CD8+ blood T cells from patients with severe aplastic anemia and from healthy subjects underwent deep sequencing of TCR repertoires. Ficoll-Paque density gradient centrifugation was used to isolate peripheral blood mononuclear cells. Before DNA extraction, CD4+ and CD8+ T cells were sorted with FACS or magnetic beads. A distance of 9 bases separates the germline ends of V and J, which lose 0 bases and 0 bases respectively. The CDR3 starts with the cysteine, ends with the phenylalanine, and has 15 residues. Just the 45-base CDR3 DNA is kept, in frame starting at base 1. The germline V gene encodes CDR1 SGHNT and CDR2 YYREEE (reference sequence).

Material: sorted CD4+, CD8+, or CD8+CD57+ T cells (not recorded which) from PBMCs. The origin of this receptor is a human donor in good health, serving as a control. This receptor chain uses TRBV5-4 and TRBJ1-1; no confident D gene assignment can be made. The sequenced DNA: TGTGCCAGCAGCTTGGAGGCCAGAATGAACACTGAAGCTTTCTTT. This encodes CASSLEARMNTEAFF.